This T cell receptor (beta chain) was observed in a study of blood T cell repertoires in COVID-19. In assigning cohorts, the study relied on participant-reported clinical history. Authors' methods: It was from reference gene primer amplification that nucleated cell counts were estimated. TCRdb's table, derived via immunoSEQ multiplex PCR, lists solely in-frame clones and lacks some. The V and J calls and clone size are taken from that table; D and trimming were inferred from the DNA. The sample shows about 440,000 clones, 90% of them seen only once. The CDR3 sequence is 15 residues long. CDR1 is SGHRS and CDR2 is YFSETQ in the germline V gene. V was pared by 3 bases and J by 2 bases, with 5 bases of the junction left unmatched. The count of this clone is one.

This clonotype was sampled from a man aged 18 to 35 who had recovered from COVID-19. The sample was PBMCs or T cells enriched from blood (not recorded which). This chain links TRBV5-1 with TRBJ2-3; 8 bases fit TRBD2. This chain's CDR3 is CASSSLAGSTDTQYF. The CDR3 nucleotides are TGCGCCAGCAGCTCCTTAGCGGGATCCACAGATACGCAGTATTTT.